This T cell receptor (beta chain) was obtained from a study of cytotoxic CD8 clonotypes in ibrutinib-treated CLL. Here immunoSEQ multiplex PCR was the method, and the copy in TCRdb shows in-frame clones only, minus some. In the table there are around 140,000 clones, 70% to 90% of which are singletons. Unmatched junction bases numbered 8, after V lost 3 bases and J lost 1 base. The germline gives CDR1 LNHDA, CDR2 SQIVND (reference sequence). The CDR3 extends over 17 amino acids. The chain joins TRBV19 to TRBJ2-3; 9 nucleotides align to TRBD1. This specimen consisted of PBMCs, obtained after 24 months of ibrutinib treatment. The TCR sequence derives from a human donor with chronic lymphocytic leukemia. DNA for the CDR3: TGTGCCAGTAGTATCTTCCCGGGACAGGGTCGCACAGATACGCAGTATTTT. Its protein product is CASSIFPGQGRTDTQYF.